The present T cell receptor beta chain was sequenced within a study of glioma-infiltrating T cells after dendritic cell vaccination. Study at large: Three intradermal dendritic cell vaccine injections were given every two weeks.

Only patients with spare fresh-frozen tumor and over two years of follow-up were included. On this clone: The same CDR3 arises from other DNA sequences in this sample as well.

The PCR used 60 V beta and 13 J beta primers. TCRdb's copy holds only in-frame clones and misses some; the assay was immunoSEQ multiplex PCR. The data show tens of thousands of clones, 81% seen once. CDR1 is SGHRS, CDR2 YFSETQ, per germline. J was trimmed by 3 bases and V by 0 bases; bases with no gene match: 3. The CDR3 is made up of 14 amino acids. Sequencing was performed on blood, taken before dendritic cell vaccination. The chain links TRBV5-1 to TRBJ2-7; TRBD2 matches 7 bases. This clonotype was sampled from a human donor with glioblastoma. This chain's CDR3 is CASSLVGGSYEQYF. The CDR3 region has the DNA TGCGCCAGCAGCTTGGTCGGGGGGAGCTACGAGCAGTACTTC.